This is a list of T cell receptor beta chains from one sample in a study of T-cell memory formation after mild COVID-19. TCRdb redid the calling of the 5' RACE reads with MiXCR, one entry per CDR3 protein. This table holds a few hundred thousand distinct CDR3 sequences, roughly 25% found once. Source material: PBMCs or a T cell subset sorted from them (not recorded which). These receptors all stem from an adult woman who had mild COVID-19 (a few samples of this study predate the infection). Cell type and time point are not known. Each CDR3 is given without its conserved first and last residue.

v_call: TRBV12-5
cdr3_aa: ASGSGLAGMSTDTQY

v_call: TRBV7-6
cdr3_aa: ASSSSPDGNTEAF

v_call: TRBV29-1
cdr3_aa: SVEDRRGLSYEQY

v_call: TRBV2
cdr3_aa: ASSERPGLDYEQY

v_call: TRBV5-4
cdr3_aa: ASRLMRDGLEDEQF

v_call: TRBV20-1
cdr3_aa: SAVQGAGGSYEQY

v_call: TRBV4-1
cdr3_aa: ASSQSGQPNYGYT

v_call: TRBV13
cdr3_aa: ASSIRGLADTDTQY

v_call: TRBV20-1
cdr3_aa: SAKDRANYGYT

v_call: TRBV18
cdr3_aa: ASSPPGTGTEQY

v_call: TRBV19
cdr3_aa: ASRQGPDYT

v_call: TRBV12-3/TRBV12-4
cdr3_aa: ASRKQGFSEAF

v_call: TRBV6-5
cdr3_aa: ASSSSPLRELGNEQF

v_call: TRBV5-1
cdr3_aa: ASSLDSGRAGEQF

v_call: TRBV13
cdr3_aa: ASSLAGRRRSGANVLT

v_call: TRBV6-5
cdr3_aa: ASRLNGGLPGDEQF

v_call: TRBV7-2
cdr3_aa: ASSLSSGTPYEQY

v_call: TRBV29-1
cdr3_aa: SVKELGPTTSTDTQY

v_call: TRBV10-3
cdr3_aa: AISETITDTQY

v_call: TRBV24-1
cdr3_aa: ATSDLSSGSIRDTQY

v_call: TRBV10-1
cdr3_aa: VTRGTGNTIY

v_call: TRBV7-9
cdr3_aa: ASSSFGANTEAF

v_call: TRBV5-1
cdr3_aa: ASSPDGNQPQH

v_call: TRBV5-4
cdr3_aa: ASSRPGDRGFSDTQY

v_call: TRBV6-1
cdr3_aa: ASSVHIQETQY

v_call: TRBV7-9
cdr3_aa: ASSTGTGDTDTQY

v_call: TRBV3-1
cdr3_aa: ASSQAGTSGRANEQF

v_call: TRBV5-1
cdr3_aa: ASSLEPGTHYEQY

v_call: TRBV7-2
cdr3_aa: ASSVRTGGKSSYNSPLH

v_call: TRBV5-5
cdr3_aa: ASSSTGVNQPQH

v_call: TRBV12-3/TRBV12-4
cdr3_aa: ASSLRQGSTIQY

v_call: TRBV20-1
cdr3_aa: SARIGPHDNEQF